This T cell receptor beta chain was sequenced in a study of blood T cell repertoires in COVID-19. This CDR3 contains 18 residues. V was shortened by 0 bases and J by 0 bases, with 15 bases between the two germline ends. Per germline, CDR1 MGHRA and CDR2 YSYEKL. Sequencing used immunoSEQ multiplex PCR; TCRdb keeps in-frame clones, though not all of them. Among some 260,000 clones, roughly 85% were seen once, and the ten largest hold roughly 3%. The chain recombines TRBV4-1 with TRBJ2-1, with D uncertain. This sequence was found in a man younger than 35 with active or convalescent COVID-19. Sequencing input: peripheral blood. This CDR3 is CASSQDLPSASSYNEQFF. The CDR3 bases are TGCGCCAGCAGCCAAGATCTTCCGAGTGCTAGCTCCTACAATGAGCAGTTCTTC.